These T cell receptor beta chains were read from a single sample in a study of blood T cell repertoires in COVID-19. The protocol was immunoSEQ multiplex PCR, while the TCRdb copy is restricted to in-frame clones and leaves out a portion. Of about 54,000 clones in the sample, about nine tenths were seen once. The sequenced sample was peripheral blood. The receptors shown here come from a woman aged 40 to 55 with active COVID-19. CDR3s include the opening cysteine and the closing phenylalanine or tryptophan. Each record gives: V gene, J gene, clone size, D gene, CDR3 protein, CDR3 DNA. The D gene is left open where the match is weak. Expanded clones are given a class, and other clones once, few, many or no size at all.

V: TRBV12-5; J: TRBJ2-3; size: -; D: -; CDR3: CASGLETTSDTQYF; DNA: TGTGCTAGTGGTTTGGAGACTACTTCAGATACGCAGTATTTT
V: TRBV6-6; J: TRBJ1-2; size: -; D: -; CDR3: CASTENRANYGYTF; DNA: TGTGCCAGCACCGAAAATAGAGCTAACTATGGCTACACCTTC
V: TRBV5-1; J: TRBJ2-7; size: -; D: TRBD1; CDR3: CASSLDGTGAYEQYF; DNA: TGCGCCAGCAGCTTGGATGGGACAGGGGCGTACGAGCAGTACTTC
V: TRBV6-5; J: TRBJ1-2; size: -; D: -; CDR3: CATLLRVRTHYGYTF; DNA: TGTGCCACCCTCTTGAGAGTACGGACTCACTATGGCTACACCTTC
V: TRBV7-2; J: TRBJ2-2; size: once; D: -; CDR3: CASSLEGTPFTGELFF; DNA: TGTGCCAGCAGCTTAGAAGGGACTCCTTTCACCGGGGAGCTGTTTTTT
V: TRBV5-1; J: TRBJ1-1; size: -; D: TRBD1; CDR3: CASSPGTGTEAFF; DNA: TGCGCCAGCAGCCCTGGGACAGGCACTGAAGCTTTCTTT
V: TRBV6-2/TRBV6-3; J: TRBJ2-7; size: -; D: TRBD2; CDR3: CASSPRTSGGPYEQYF; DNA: TGTGCCAGCAGTCCGCGGACTAGCGGGGGCCCTTACGAGCAGTACTTC
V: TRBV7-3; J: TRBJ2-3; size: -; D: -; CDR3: CASSLIGAGDTQYF; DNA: TGTGCCAGCAGCTTAATAGGGGCCGGGGATACGCAGTATTTT
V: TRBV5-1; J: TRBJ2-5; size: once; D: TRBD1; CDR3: CASSYPGQRQETQYF; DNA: TGCGCCAGCAGCTATCCGGGACAGAGACAAGAGACCCAGTACTTC
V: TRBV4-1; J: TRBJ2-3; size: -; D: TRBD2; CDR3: CASSHILAGLADTQYF; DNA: TGCGCCAGCAGCCACATACTAGCGGGGTTGGCAGATACGCAGTATTTT
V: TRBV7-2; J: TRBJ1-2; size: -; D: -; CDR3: CASSLGTGYGYTF; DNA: TGTGCCAGCAGCTTAGGTACAGGGTATGGCTACACCTTC
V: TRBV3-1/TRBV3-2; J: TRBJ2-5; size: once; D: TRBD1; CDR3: CASSHRQGTETQYF; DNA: TGTGCCAGCAGCCACCGACAGGGGACGGAGACCCAGTACTTC
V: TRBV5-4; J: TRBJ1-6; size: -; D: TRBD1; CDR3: CASSPGQGYNSPLHF; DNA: TGTGCCAGCAGCCCCGGACAGGGTTATAATTCACCCCTCCACTTT
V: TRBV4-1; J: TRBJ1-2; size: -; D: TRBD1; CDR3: CASSQGVQGARGGYTF; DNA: TGCGCCAGCAGCCAAGGGGTTCAGGGGGCGCGCGGTGGCTACACCTTC
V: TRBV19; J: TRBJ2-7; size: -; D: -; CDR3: CASSPRGGTARLLPYEQYF; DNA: TGTGCCAGTAGTCCCCGTGGAGGGACAGCCCGCTTATTGCCCTACGAGCAGTACTTC
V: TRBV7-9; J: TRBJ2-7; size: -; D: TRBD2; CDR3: CASSLGTSGGSYEQYF; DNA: TGTGCCAGCAGCTTAGGGACTAGCGGGGGGTCCTACGAGCAGTACTTC
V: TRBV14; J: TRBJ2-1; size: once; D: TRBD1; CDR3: CASSPTGRGRTNEQFF; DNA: TGTGCCAGCAGCCCTACCGGCAGGGGGCGTACGAATGAGCAGTTCTTC
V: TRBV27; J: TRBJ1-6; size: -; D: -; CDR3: CASVQQGSYNSPLHF; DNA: TGTGCCAGTGTGCAACAGGGCTCCTATAATTCACCCCTCCACTTT
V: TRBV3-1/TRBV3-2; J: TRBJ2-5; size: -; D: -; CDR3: CASSPALGADQETQYF; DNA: TGTGCCAGCAGCCCTGCGTTGGGGGCCGACCAAGAGACCCAGTACTTC
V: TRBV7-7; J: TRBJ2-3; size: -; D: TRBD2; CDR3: CASSLLAGGRRDTQYF; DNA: TGTGCCAGCAGCCTCCTAGCGGGGGGTAGGAGAGATACGCAGTATTTT
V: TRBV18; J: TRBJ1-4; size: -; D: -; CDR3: CASSRQRNEKLFF; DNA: TGTGCCAGCTCGCGCCAGAGGAATGAAAAACTGTTTTTT
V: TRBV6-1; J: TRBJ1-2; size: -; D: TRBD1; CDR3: CASSEGTGAYGYTF; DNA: TGTGCCAGCAGTGAGGGGACAGGGGCCTATGGCTACACCTTC
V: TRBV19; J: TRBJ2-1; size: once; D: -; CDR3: CASSIGGGPSYNEQFF; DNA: TGTGCCAGTAGTATAGGTGGCGGCCCCTCCTACAATGAGCAGTTCTTC
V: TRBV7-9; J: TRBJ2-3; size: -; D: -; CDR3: CASSFTQSTDTQYF; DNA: TGTGCCAGCAGCTTCACACAGAGCACAGATACGCAGTATTTT
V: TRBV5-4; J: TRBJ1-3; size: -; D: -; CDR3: CASSRDGTAGNTIYF; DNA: TGTGCCAGCAGCCGAGACGGGACTGCTGGAAACACCATATATTTT
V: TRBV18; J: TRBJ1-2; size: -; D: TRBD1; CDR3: CASSTGGYGYTF; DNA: TGTGCCAGCTCAACAGGGGGCTATGGCTACACCTTC
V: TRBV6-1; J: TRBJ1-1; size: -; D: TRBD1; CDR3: CASSRYGTGNTEAFF; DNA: TGTGCCAGCAGTAGATACGGGACAGGGAACACTGAAGCTTTCTTT
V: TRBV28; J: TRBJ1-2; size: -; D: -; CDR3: CASSQTGFGYTF; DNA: TGTGCCAGCAGTCAAACAGGGTTTGGCTACACCTTC
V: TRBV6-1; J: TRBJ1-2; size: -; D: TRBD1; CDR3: CASSEATGNDGYTF; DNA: TGTGCCAGCAGTGAAGCGACAGGGAATGATGGCTACACCTTC
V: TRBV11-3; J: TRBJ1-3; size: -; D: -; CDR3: CASSLDRSISGNTIYF; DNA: TGTGCCAGCAGCTTAGACAGATCGATTTCTGGAAACACCATATATTTT
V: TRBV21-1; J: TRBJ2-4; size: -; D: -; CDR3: CASSKGVSRTKNIQYF; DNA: TGTGCCAGCAGCAAAGGGGTATCTAGGACCAAAAACATTCAGTACTTC
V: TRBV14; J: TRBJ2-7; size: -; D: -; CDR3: CASSPRPLASYEQYF; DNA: TGTGCCAGCAGCCCTAGACCCCTGGCTTCCTACGAGCAGTACTTC
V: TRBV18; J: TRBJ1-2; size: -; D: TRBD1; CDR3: CASSPDRGQGDYGYTF; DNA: TGTGCCAGCTCACCAGACAGGGGGCAAGGGGACTATGGCTACACCTTC
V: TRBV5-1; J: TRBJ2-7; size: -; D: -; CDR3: CASKMVQGSDEQYF; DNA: TGCGCCAGCAAAATGGTGCAGGGTTCCGACGAGCAGTACTTC
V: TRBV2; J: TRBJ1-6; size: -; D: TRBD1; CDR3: CASSGGTGAGNSPLHF; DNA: TGTGCCAGCAGTGGGGGGACAGGGGCGGGAAATTCACCCCTCCACTTT
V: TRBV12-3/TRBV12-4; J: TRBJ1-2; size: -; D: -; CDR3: CASSPSGYGYTF; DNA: TGTGCCAGCAGTCCCTCGGGCTATGGCTACACCTTC
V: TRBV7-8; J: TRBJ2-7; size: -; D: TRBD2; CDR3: CASSRTSGLISEQYF; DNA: TGTGCCAGCAGCCGGACTAGCGGGCTCATTAGCGAGCAGTACTTC
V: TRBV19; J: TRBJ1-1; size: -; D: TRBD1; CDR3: CASWDYGQGSGAFF; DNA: TGTGCCAGTTGGGATTATGGACAGGGTAGCGGAGCTTTCTTT
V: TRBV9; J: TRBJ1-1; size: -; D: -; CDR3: CASSEGQNTEAFF; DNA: TGTGCCAGCAGCGAGGGACAAAACACTGAAGCTTTCTTT
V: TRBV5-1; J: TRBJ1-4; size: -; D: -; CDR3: CASSPLGGFNEKLFF; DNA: TGCGCCAGCAGCCCGTTAGGAGGGTTTAATGAAAAACTGTTTTTT
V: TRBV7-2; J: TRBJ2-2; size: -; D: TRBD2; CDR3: CASSPRSSGGGVGELFF; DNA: TGTGCCAGCAGCCCACGATCGAGCGGGGGAGGGGTCGGGGAGCTGTTTTTT
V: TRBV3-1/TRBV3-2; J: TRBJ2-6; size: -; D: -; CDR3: CASSPGLTLGANVLTF; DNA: TGTGCCAGCAGCCCCGGACTGACTCTGGGAGCCAACGTCCTGACTTTC
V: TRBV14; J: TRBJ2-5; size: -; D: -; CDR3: CASSPTRTLLGETQYF; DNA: TGTGCCAGCAGCCCCACCCGGACACTTCTTGGGGAGACCCAGTACTTC
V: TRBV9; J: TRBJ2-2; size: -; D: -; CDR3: CASSQYTGTDTGELFF; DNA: TGTGCCAGCAGCCAATACACAGGGACCGACACCGGGGAGCTGTTTTTT
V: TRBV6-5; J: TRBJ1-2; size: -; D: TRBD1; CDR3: CASSSPGQGAFGYTF; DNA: TGTGCCAGCAGTTCTCCGGGACAGGGGGCTTTTGGCTACACCTTC
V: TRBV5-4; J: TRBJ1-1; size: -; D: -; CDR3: CASSLVAGRGGTEAFF; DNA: TGTGCCAGCAGCTTGGTTGCGGGGAGAGGAGGCACTGAAGCTTTCTTT
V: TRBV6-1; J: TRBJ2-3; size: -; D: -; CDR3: CASSEALANTDTQYF; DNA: TGTGCCAGCAGTGAAGCGCTAGCAAACACAGATACGCAGTATTTT